This T cell receptor beta chain originates from a study of blood T cell repertoires in COVID-19. This CDR3 is built from 13 residues. Per germline, CDR1 MNHEY and CDR2 SVGAGI. V lost 2 bases to trimming and J lost 14 bases, with 18 bases between them. Per the study methods: Estimated nucleated cell counts came from reference gene primer amplification. Here immunoSEQ multiplex PCR was the method, and the copy in TCRdb shows in-frame clones only, minus some. Clone size and the V and J calls come from that table; the DNA yielded D and trimming. The data show about 260,000 clones, 87% seen once. This sequence originates from a woman aged 40 to 50 who had recovered from COVID-19. The chain couples TRBV6-5 to TRBJ1-2, with unresolved D. The sequencing input was peripheral blood. The CDR3 sequence: CASSYQATGLYTF. CDR3 DNA: TGTGCCAGCAGTTACCAGGCAACCGGCCTGTATACCTTC.